This entry features one TCR beta chain sequence. Participant age was about 18 to 100 years, and participants resided in approximately 24 US areas. The entry originates in a study of blood T cell repertoires in COVID-19. Study as a whole: The study drew acute and convalescent COVID-19 samples from the United States, Italy and Spain. From T cells, B-cell-depleted T cells, or PBMCs came the material, which was cDNA or gDNA.

Under the authors' procedure: The authors estimated nucleated cell counts from reference gene primer amplification. Clones were read by immunoSEQ multiplex PCR, and TCRdb kept only the in-frame ones, dropping some. The V and J calls and clone size were taken over from that table, and D and trimming were inferred from the DNA. The table records around 250,000 clones, just under 85% of them present only once. Germline CDR1 reads MNHNS; CDR2 reads SASEGT. Trimming removed 2 bases from V and 4 bases from J, with 20 bases in between. The CDR3 is 17 residues long. The specimen sequenced was PBMCs or T cells enriched from blood (not recorded which). This TCR came from a man aged 40-49 years who had recovered from COVID-19. The J gene is TRBJ1-2, the V gene TRBV6-1; D possibly corresponds to TRBD1 (6 bases). The CDR3 here is CASSEKWRGGMSYGYTF. CDR3 nucleotide sequence: TGTGCCAGCAGTGAAAAGTGGAGGGGGGGGATGAGCTATGGCTACACCTTC.